The rows below give T cell receptor beta chains drawn from one sample of a study of T-cell reconstitution after alpha-beta-depleted transplantation in children. MiXCR, applied by TCRdb to the PCR reads, yields one record per CDR3 protein. The sample records just over 950,000 distinct CDR3 sequences, 25% to 30% being singletons. The sequences come from PBMCs, mostly from graft donor cells, collected 360 days after TCRalphabeta/CD19-depleted stem cell transplant. The receptor source for this set is a boy in the first two years of life who had a stem cell transplant for SCID, so the T cells may come from the graft donor. The CDR3 runs from the conserved cysteine through the conserved F or W. The D gene is left open where the match is weak. Only some rows state a clone size, as once, few, many or a class for expanded clones.

V,J,size,D,CDR3,DNA
TRBV7-6,TRBJ2-1,few,NA,CASSFRPGSYNEQFF,TGTGCCAGCAGCTTCAGGCCGGGCTCCTACAATGAGCAGTTCTTC
TRBV3-1,TRBJ2-7,few,TRBD1,CASSHPGQGGYEQYF,TGTGCCAGCAGCCACCCGGGACAGGGGGGCTACGAGCAGTACTTC
TRBV12-3/TRBV12-4,TRBJ1-1,NA,NA,CASSGGGRAFF,TGTGCCAGCAGTGGGGGGGGGAGGGCTTTCTTT
TRBV27,TRBJ2-3,NA,TRBD1,CASTTHRGIDTQYF,TGTGCCAGCACCACCCACAGGGGGATAGATACGCAGTATTTT
TRBV2,TRBJ2-1,NA,NA,CASSRDPPRGNEQFF,TGTGCCAGCAGTCGGGACCCCCCGCGGGGCAATGAGCAGTTCTTC
TRBV7-8,TRBJ2-3,NA,TRBD2,CASSLARLAYFTDTQYF,TGTGCCAGCAGCTTAGCGCGACTAGCGTACTTCACAGATACGCAGTATTTT
TRBV6-5,TRBJ2-1,few,TRBD1,CASSSVPGQGTNEQFF,TGTGCCAGCAGTTCCGTCCCGGGACAGGGTACAAATGAGCAGTTCTTC
TRBV24-1,TRBJ1-2,NA,NA,CATSDFDNYGYTF,TGTGCCACCAGTGATTTTGATAACTATGGCTACACCTTC
TRBV27,TRBJ2-1,NA,TRBD1,CASSLSTGGIYNEQFF,TGTGCCAGCAGTTTATCGACAGGGGGAATCTACAATGAGCAGTTCTTC
TRBV7-3,TRBJ1-2,NA,NA,CASSLGSGGAYGYTF,TGTGCCAGCAGCTTAGGGTCGGGGGGCGCCTATGGCTACACCTTC
TRBV12-3/TRBV12-4,TRBJ2-3,few,NA,CATSPGSDTQYF,TGTGCCACCTCCCCTGGGTCAGATACGCAGTATTTT
TRBV18,TRBJ1-1,NA,TRBD1,CASSPGQRWTEAFF,TGTGCCAGCTCACCGGGACAGCGATGGACTGAAGCTTTCTTT
TRBV7-8,TRBJ1-1,NA,NA,CASSPISMSEAFF,TGTGCCAGCAGCCCCATTAGTATGAGTGAAGCTTTCTTT
TRBV27,TRBJ2-7,NA,TRBD2,CASSWTSGDLYEQYF,TGTGCCAGCAGTTGGACTAGCGGGGACCTCTACGAGCAGTACTTC
TRBV7-9,TRBJ1-5,many,NA,CASSRTDYSNQPQHF,TGTGCCAGCAGCCGGACAGATTATAGCAATCAGCCCCAGCATTTT
TRBV6-1,TRBJ1-3,NA,NA,CASRVLDSGNTTYF,TGTGCCAGCAGAGTGCTAGACTCTGGAAACACCACATATTTT
TRBV2,TRBJ2-3,few,NA,CASKDLTSLTDTQYF,TGTGCCAGCAAGGACCTAACTTCACTCACAGATACGCAGTATTTT
TRBV7-2,TRBJ2-7,NA,NA,CASSLMSSRDREQYF,TGTGCCAGCAGCTTAATGTCGAGTCGTGATCGCGAGCAGTACTTC
TRBV4-1,TRBJ2-1,NA,TRBD2,CASSQVSSGAHNEQFF,TGCGCCAGCAGCCAAGTATCTAGCGGGGCGCACAATGAGCAGTTCTTC
TRBV20-1,TRBJ1-6,few,TRBD1,CSAQIGQGDSPLHF,TGCAGTGCTCAAATTGGACAGGGCGATTCACCCCTCCACTTT
TRBV7-6,TRBJ2-1,few,TRBD1,CASSKGDRAGNEQFF,TGTGCCAGCAGCAAAGGGGACAGGGCGGGCAATGAGCAGTTCTTC
TRBV6-1,TRBJ1-5,NA,TRBD1,CASRHRGSNQPQHF,TGTGCCAGCAGACACAGGGGGAGCAATCAGCCCCAGCATTTT
TRBV4-3,TRBJ2-2,NA,NA,CASSQVLPGELFF,TGCGCCAGCAGCCAAGTTCTCCCCGGGGAGCTGTTTTTT
TRBV28,TRBJ2-7,few,TRBD1,CASRGDRDRYYEQYF,TGTGCCAGCAGGGGCGACAGGGACAGGTACTACGAGCAGTACTTC
TRBV5-5,TRBJ1-2,few,TRBD1,CASSLQDRGGYTF,TGTGCCAGCAGCCTCCAGGACAGGGGAGGCTACACCTTC
TRBV5-1,TRBJ1-2,NA,NA,CASSPDGPVRGTF,TGCGCCAGCAGCCCTGACGGGCCTGTGAGGGGGACCTTC
TRBV3-1,TRBJ2-5,NA,NA,CASSPPRLKETQYF,TGTGCCAGCAGCCCCCCCCGGCTAAAAGAGACCCAGTACTTC
TRBV12-3/TRBV12-4,TRBJ2-2,NA,NA,CASSLKLGAVTGELFF,TGTGCCAGCAGTTTAAAATTGGGGGCAGTCACCGGGGAGCTGTTTTTT